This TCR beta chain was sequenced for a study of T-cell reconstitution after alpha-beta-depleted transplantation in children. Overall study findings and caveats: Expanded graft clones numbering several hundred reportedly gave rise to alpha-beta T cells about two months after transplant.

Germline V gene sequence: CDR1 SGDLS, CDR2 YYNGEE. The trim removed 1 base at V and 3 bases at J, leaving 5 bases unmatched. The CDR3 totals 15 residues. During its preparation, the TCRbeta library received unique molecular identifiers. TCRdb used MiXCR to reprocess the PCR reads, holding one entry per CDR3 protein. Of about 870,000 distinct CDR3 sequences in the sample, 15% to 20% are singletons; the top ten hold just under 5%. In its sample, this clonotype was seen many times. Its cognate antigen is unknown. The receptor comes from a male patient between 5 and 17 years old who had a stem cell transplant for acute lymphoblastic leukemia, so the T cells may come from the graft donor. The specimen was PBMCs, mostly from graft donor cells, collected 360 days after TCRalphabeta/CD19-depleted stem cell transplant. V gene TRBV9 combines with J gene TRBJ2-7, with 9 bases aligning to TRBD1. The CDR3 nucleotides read TGTGCCAGCAGCGTAACAGGGGGCCGGCTCTACGAGCAGTACTTC. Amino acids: CASSVTGGRLYEQYF.